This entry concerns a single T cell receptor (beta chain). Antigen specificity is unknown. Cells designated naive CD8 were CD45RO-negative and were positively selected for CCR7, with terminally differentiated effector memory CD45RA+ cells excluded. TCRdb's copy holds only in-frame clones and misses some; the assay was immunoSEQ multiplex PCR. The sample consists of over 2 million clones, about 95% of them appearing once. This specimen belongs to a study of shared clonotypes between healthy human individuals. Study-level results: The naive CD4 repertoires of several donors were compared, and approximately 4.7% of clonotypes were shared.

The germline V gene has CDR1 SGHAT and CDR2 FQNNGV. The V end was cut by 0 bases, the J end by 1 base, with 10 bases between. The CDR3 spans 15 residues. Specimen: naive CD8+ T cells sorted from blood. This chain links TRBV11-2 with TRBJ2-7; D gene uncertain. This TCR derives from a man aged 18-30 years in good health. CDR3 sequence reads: CASSLDGHGSYEQYF. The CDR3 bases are TGTGCCAGCAGCTTAGATGGTCATGGGTCCTACGAGCAGTACTTC.